This record concerns one T cell receptor beta chain sequence. Sequencing used immunoSEQ multiplex PCR; TCRdb keeps in-frame clones, though not all of them. This sample has hundreds of thousands of clones, with 80% to 85% found just once. This entry comes from a study of blood T cell repertoires in COVID-19. Study as a whole: The origin of the acute and convalescent COVID-19 samples was the United States, Italy and Spain. The cDNA or gDNA used as material had been derived from T cells, B-cell-depleted T cells, or PBMCs.

There are 16 residues in the CDR3. CDR1 SGHTA and CDR2 FQGNSA come from the germline V gene. V shed 3 bases and J 5 bases; nucleotides not matched to a gene: 9. The gene calls are TRBV7-2 and TRBJ2-5, with 10 bases that match TRBD2. The sequenced material came from peripheral blood. This clonotype was obtained from a woman aged 55-69 years with active or convalescent COVID-19. This chain's CDR3 is CASSLQSGGEWETQYF. As DNA, the CDR3 is TGTGCCAGCAGCTTGCAGAGCGGGGGGGAATGGGAGACCCAGTACTTC.